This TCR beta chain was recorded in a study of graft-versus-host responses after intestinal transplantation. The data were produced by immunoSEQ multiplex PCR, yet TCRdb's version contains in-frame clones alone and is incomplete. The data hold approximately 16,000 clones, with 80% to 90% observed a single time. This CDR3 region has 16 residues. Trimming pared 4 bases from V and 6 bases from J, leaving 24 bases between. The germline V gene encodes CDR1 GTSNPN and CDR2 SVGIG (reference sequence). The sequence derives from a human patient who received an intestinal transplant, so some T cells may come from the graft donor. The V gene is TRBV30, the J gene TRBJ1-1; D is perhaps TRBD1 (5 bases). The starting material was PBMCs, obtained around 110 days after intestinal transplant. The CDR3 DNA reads TGTGCCTGGAAGAAAGGGACCCCCCCTTGGATCCCTGAAGCTTTCTTT. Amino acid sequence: CAWKKGTPPWIPEAFF.